This T cell receptor (beta chain) derives from a study of blood T cell repertoires in COVID-19. Study information: The study drew acute and convalescent COVID-19 samples from the United States, Italy and Spain. T cells, B-cell-depleted T cells, or PBMCs supplied cDNA or gDNA.

How the authors handled the data: Amplification with reference gene primers provided the estimates of nucleated cell counts. Profiling relied on immunoSEQ multiplex PCR, and the TCRdb table lists in-frame clones only, not all of them. That table is the source of V, J and clone size, and D and trimming were worked out from the DNA. The data hold roughly 32,000 clones, with roughly three quarters observed a single time. This CDR3 comprises 16 residues. Germline V CDR1 and CDR2: SGHAT, FQNNGV. The junction had 3 bases not matched to a gene; V was cut back by 5 bases and J by 0 bases. This TCR was recovered from a human donor in a cohort sampled during active COVID-19. The specimen sequenced was peripheral blood. V gene TRBV11-2 combines with J gene TRBJ2-1; 11 nucleotides agree with TRBD1. CDR3 in amino acids: CASSGQGASSYNEQFF. Here the CDR3 DNA reads TGTGCCAGCAGCGGACAGGGGGCGAGCTCCTACAATGAGCAGTTCTTC. Complete variable domain (other parts from reference TRBV11-2 and TRBJ2-1): EAGVAQSPRYKIIEKRQSVAFWCNPISGHATLYWYQQILGQGPKLLIQFQNNGVVDDSQLPKDRFSAERLKGVDSTLKIQPAKLEDSAVYLCASSGQGASSYNEQFFGPGTRLTVL.